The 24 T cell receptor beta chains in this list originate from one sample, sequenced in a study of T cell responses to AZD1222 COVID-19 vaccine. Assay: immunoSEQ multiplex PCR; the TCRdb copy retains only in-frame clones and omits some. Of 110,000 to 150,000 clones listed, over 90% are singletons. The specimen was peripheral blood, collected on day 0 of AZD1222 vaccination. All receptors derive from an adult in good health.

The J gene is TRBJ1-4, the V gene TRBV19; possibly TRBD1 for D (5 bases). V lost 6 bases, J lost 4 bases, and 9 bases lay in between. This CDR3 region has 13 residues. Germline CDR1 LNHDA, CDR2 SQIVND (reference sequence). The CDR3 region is CASRRGFNEKLFF. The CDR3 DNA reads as TGTGCCAGTAGGAGGGGATTTAATGAAAAACTGTTTTTT.

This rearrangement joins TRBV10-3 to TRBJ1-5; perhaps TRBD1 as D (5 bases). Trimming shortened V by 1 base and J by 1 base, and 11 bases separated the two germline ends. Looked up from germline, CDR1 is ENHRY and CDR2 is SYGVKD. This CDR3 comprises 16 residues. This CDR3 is CAISEWLGGSNQPQHF. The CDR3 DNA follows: TGTGCCATCAGTGAGTGGCTCGGGGGAAGCAATCAGCCCCAGCATTTT.

The CDR3 region is CASRYGASTDTQYF. The DNA for the CDR3 is TGCGCCAGCAGATACGGGGCAAGCACAGATACGCAGTATTTT. This chain uses TRBV5-1 with TRBJ2-3; D tentatively reads TRBD1 or TRBD2 (5 bases each). The CDR3 contains 14 residues. V was pared by 5 bases and J by 0 bases, with 10 bases between. Germline V gives CDR1 SGHRS, CDR2 YFSETQ.

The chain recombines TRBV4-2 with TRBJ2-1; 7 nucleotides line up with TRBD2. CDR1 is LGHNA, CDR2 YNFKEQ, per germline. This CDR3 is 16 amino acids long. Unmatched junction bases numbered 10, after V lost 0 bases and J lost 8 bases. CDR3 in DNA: TGTGCCAGCAGCCAAGATCTAGCCGAGCGGGACGATGAGCAGTTCTTC. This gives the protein CASSQDLAERDDEQFF.

CDR3: CASDRLDTGELFF. CDR3 bases: TGTGCCTCGGACAGGTTGGACACCGGGGAGCTGTTTTTT. The V call is TRBV7-8, the J call TRBJ2-2, with 7 bases matching TRBD1. The CDR3 covers 13 residues. Germline values: CDR1 SGHVS, CDR2 FQNEAQ. V lost 11 bases, J lost 3 bases, and 6 bases stayed unmatched.

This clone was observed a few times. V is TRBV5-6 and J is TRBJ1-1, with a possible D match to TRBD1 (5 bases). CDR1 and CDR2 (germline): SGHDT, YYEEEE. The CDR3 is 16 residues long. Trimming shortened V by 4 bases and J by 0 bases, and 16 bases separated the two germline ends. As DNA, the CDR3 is TGTGCCAGCAGCCGGCGTGGGGGAGAGCTGAACACTGAAGCTTTCTTT. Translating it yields CASSRRGGELNTEAFF.

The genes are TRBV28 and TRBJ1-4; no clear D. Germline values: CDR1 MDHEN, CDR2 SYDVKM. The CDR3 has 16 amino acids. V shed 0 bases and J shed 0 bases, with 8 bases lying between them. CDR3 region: CASSLWSGATNEKLFF. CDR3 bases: TGTGCCAGCAGTTTATGGTCGGGTGCAACTAATGAAAAACTGTTTTTT.

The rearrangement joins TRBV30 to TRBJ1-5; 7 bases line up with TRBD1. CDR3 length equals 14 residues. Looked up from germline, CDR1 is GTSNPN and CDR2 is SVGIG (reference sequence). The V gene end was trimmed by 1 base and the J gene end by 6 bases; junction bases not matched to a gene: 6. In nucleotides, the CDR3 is TGTGCCTGGAGTGCCGGACAGGAGGCTCAGCCCCAGCATTTT. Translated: CAWSAGQEAQPQHF.

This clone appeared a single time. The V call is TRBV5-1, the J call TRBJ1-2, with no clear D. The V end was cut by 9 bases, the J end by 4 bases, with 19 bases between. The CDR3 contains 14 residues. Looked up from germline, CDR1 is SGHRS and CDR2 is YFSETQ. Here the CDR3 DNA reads TGCGCCACCAAAGCAGGCCTAGACCCCTATGGCTACACCTTC. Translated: CATKAGLDPYGYTF. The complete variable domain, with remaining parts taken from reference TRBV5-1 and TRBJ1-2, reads KAGVTQTPRYLIKTRGQQVTLSCSPISGHRSVSWYQQTPGQGLQFLFEYFSETQRNKGNFPGRFSGRQFSNSRSEMNVSTLELGDSALYLCATKAGLDPYGYTFGSGTRLTVV.

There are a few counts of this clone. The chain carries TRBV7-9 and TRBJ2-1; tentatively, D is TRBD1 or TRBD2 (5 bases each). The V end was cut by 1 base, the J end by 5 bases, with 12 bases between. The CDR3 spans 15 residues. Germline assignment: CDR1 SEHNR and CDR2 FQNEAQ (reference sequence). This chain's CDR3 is CASSLERGQDNEQFF. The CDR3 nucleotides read TGTGCCAGCAGCTTAGAACGGGGCCAGGACAATGAGCAGTTCTTC.

The CDR3 nucleotides are TGTGCCAGCAGCTCCGGTCACTCTGGAAACACCATATATTTT. Encoded protein: CASSSGHSGNTIYF. The chain uses TRBV7-9 and TRBJ1-3; no clear D. The CDR3 loop spans 14 amino acids. Germline CDR1 SEHNR, CDR2 FQNEAQ (reference sequence). V gave up 4 bases and J gave up 0 bases, with 7 bases separating them.

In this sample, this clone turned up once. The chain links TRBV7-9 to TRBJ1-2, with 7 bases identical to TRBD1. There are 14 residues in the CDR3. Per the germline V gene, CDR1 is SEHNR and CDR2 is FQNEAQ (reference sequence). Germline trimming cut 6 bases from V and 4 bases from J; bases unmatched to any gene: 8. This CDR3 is CASSRRDSVYGYTF. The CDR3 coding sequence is TGTGCCAGCAGTCGCCGGGACAGTGTCTATGGCTACACCTTC.

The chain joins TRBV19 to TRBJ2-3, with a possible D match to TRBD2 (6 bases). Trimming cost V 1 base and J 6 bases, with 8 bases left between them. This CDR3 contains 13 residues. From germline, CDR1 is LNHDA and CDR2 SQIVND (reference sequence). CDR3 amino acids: CASSIALADTQYF. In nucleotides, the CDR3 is TGTGCCAGTAGTATAGCCCTAGCGGATACGCAGTATTTT.

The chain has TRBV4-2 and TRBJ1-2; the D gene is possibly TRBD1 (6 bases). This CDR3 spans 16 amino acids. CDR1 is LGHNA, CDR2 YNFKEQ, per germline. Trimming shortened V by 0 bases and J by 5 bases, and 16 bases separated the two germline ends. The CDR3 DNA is TGTGCCAGCAGCCAAGATCTAAGGGGGAGAGGTTATGGCTACACCTTC. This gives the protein CASSQDLRGRGYGYTF.

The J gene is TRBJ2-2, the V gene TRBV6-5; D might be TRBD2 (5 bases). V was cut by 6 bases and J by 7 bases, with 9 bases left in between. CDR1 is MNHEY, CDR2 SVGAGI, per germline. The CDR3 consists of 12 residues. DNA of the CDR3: TGTGCCAGCAGAGGTAGCGACGGGGAGCTGTTTTTT. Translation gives CASRGSDGELFF.

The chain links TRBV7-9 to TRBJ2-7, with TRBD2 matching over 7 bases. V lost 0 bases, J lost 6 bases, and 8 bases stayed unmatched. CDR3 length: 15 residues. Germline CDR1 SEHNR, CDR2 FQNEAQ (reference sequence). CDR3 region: CASSLALGRPSEQYF. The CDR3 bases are TGTGCCAGCAGCTTAGCACTCGGGAGGCCCTCCGAGCAGTACTTC.

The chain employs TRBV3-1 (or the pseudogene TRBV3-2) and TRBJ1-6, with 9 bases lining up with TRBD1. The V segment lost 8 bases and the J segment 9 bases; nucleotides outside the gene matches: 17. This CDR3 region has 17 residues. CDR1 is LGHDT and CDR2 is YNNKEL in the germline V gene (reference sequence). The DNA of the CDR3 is TGTGCCAGCCGTCTTTGGGGACAGGGACAGGGAGCTTCACCCCTCCACTTT. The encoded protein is CASRLWGQGQGASPLHF.

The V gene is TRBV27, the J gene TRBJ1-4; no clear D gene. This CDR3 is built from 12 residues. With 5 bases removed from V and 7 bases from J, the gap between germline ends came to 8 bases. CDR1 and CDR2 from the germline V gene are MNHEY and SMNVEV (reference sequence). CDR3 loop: CASSRPFEKLFF. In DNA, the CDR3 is TGTGCCAGCAGTCGCCCATTTGAAAAACTGTTTTTT.

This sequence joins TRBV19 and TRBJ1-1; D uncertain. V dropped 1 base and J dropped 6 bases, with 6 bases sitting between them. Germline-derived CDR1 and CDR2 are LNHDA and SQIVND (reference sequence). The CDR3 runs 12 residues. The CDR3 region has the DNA TGTGCCAGTAGTATAGGGCCTGCTGAAGCTTTCTTT. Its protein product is CASSIGPAEAFF.

Written as DNA, the CDR3 is TGTGCCAGCAGCCTCGGACATAACTTTCAGCCCCAGCATTTT. Its translation is CASSLGHNFQPQHF. The chain employs TRBV7-8 and TRBJ1-5, with a tentative D call TRBD1 (5 bases). V shed 5 bases and J shed 6 bases, with 14 bases lying between them. The CDR3 extends over 14 amino acids. The germline V gene has CDR1 SGHVS and CDR2 FQNEAQ.

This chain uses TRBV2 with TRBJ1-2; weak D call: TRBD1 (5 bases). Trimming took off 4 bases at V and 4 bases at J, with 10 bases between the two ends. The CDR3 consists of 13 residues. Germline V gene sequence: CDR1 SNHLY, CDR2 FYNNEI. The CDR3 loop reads CASSVGQSYGYTF. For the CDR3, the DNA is TGTGCCAGCAGTGTGGGGCAGAGCTATGGCTACACCTTC.

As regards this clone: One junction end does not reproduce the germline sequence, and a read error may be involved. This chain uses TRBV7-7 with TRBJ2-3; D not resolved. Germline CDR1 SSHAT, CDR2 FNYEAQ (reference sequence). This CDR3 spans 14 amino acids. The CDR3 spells CASSLGSVTDTQYF. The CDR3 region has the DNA TGTGCTAGCAGCTTAGGTTCGGTCACAGATACGCAGTATTTT.

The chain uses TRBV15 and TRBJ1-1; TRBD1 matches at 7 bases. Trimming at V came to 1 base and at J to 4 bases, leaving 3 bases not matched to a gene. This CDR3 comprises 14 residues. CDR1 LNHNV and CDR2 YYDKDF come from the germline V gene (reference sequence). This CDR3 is CATSRGQGGTEAFF. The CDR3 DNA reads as TGTGCCACCAGCAGAGGACAGGGTGGCACTGAAGCTTTCTTT. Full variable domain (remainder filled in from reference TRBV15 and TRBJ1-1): DAMVIQNPRYQVTQFGKPVTLSCSQTLNHNVMYWYQQKSSQAPKLLFHYYDKDFNNEADTPDNFQSRRPNTSFCFLDIRSPGLGDTAMYLCATSRGQGGTEAFFGQGTRLTVV.

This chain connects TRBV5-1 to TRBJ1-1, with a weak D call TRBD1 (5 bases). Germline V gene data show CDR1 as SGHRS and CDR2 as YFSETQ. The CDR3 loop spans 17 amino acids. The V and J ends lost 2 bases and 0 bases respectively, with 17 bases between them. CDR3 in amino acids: CASSLTGRIIMNTEAFF. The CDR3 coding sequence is TGCGCCAGCAGCTTAACGGGACGGATTATCATGAACACTGAAGCTTTCTTT.